Each of the 22 T cell receptor beta chains below was sequenced from the same sample in a study of blood T cell repertoires in COVID-19. TCRdb keeps only in-frame clones here, not all; method: immunoSEQ multiplex PCR. The table records about 130,000 clones, around 80% of them present only once. Input material: peripheral blood. Receptor source: a man in his 70s with acute or convalescent COVID-19.

The V and J genes are TRBV3-1 (or the pseudogene TRBV3-2) and TRBJ2-1, with TRBD1 matching 8 bases. J was trimmed by 6 bases and V by 6 bases; bases with no gene match: 13. CDR1 and CDR2 (germline): LGHDT, YNNKEL (reference sequence). This CDR3 is 16 amino acids long. The CDR3 DNA follows: TGTGCCAGCAGGAAATTTGACAGGGGCCAAACCAATGAGCAGTTCTTC. Residues: CASRKFDRGQTNEQFF.

This clone was counted a few times. One junction end disagrees with the germline gene, perhaps due to a read error. This chain connects TRBV2 to TRBJ2-7, with TRBD2 identical over 7 bases. This CDR3 contains 11 residues. The germline V gene has CDR1 SNHLY and CDR2 FYNNEI. The CDR3 DNA reads TGTGCCAGCAGTCCAGGTGAGGGAGGGAACTTC. Protein sequence: CASSPGEGGNF.

This clone turned up a few times. This chain uses TRBV7-9 with TRBJ2-1, with D perhaps matching TRBD1 (5 bases). This CDR3 is 15 amino acids long. Per germline, CDR1 SEHNR and CDR2 FQNEAQ (reference sequence). V lost 4 bases, J lost 0 bases, and 10 bases lay in between. The CDR3 protein is CASSSPTASYNEQFF. CDR3 nucleotides: TGTGCCAGCAGCTCGCCGACAGCCTCCTACAATGAGCAGTTCTTC.

V gene TRBV11-2 combines with J gene TRBJ1-4; tentative D call: TRBD1 (5 bases). The germline CDR1 and CDR2 sequences are SGHAT and FQNNGV. The CDR3 has 16 amino acids. V lost 1 base and J 7 bases, leaving 16 bases between the germline ends. The CDR3 protein is CASSLAGRGFVEKLFF. The CDR3, as DNA: TGTGCCAGCAGCTTAGCTGGGCGGGGGTTTGTTGAAAAACTGTTTTTT. Filled out from reference TRBV11-2 and TRBJ1-4, the complete variable domain reads EAGVAQSPRYKIIEKRQSVAFWCNPISGHATLYWYQQILGQGPKLLIQFQNNGVVDDSQLPKDRFSAERLKGVDSTLKIQPAKLEDSAVYLCASSLAGRGFVEKLFFGSGTQLSVL.

This chain connects TRBV10-2 to TRBJ1-2; 10 bases are a match to TRBD1. This CDR3 contains 13 residues. Germline CDR1 is WSHSY and CDR2 is SAAADI. V dropped 7 bases and J dropped 7; count of bases not matched to a gene: 6. CDR3 sequence reads: CASMGTGVGGYTF. CDR3 DNA sequence: TGCGCCAGCATGGGGACAGGGGTTGGTGGCTACACCTTC.

DNA for the CDR3: TGTGCCAGCATCGAGACAGGGAATCAGCCCCAGCATTTT. Residues: CASIETGNQPQHF. The gene calls are TRBV6-5 and TRBJ1-5; 7 bases agree with TRBD1. Germline loops: CDR1 MNHEY, CDR2 SVGAGI. J lost 4 bases, V lost 7 bases, and 4 bases had no gene match. The CDR3 covers 13 residues.

This clone has only one observation. The V call is TRBV3-1 (or the pseudogene TRBV3-2), the J call TRBJ2-5, with no clear D. CDR3 length: 14 residues. The V gene's germline CDR1 is LGHDT and CDR2 YNNKEL (reference sequence). V dropped 1 base and J dropped 1 base, with 7 bases sitting between them. CDR3 nucleotide sequence: TGTGCCAGCAGCCAAGGAGTGGTCCAAGAGACCCAGTACTTC. It encodes CASSQGVVQETQYF.

The rearrangement joins TRBV5-4 to TRBJ1-2; 8 nucleotides align to TRBD1. This CDR3 is built from 15 residues. V dropped 4 bases and J dropped 4; count of bases not matched to a gene: 9. Germline-derived CDR1 and CDR2 are SGHNT and YYREEE (reference sequence). CDR3 in amino acids: CASSPQPGQGYGYTF. For the CDR3, the DNA is TGTGCCAGCAGCCCCCAACCTGGACAGGGCTATGGCTACACCTTC. Combining the CDR3 with reference TRBV5-4 and TRBJ1-2 gives the whole variable domain ETGVTQSPTHLIKTRGQQVTLRCSSQSGHNTVSWYQQALGQGPQFIFQYYREEENGRGNFPPRFSGLQFPNYSSELNVNALELDDSALYLCASSPQPGQGYGYTFGSGTRLTVV.

This clone was recorded only once. The V and J genes are TRBV5-1 and TRBJ2-7; D is perhaps TRBD2 (6 bases). CDR1 and CDR2 from the germline V gene are SGHRS and YFSETQ. This CDR3 comprises 15 residues. Trimming removed 6 bases from V and 4 bases from J, with 20 bases in between. CDR3 in amino acids: CASKGNVRGRYEQYF. Here the CDR3 DNA reads TGCGCCAGCAAGGGGAATGTGCGGGGTAGGTACGAGCAGTACTTC.

The chain employs TRBV15 and TRBJ1-4; 7 bases align to TRBD1. CDR1 and CDR2 (germline): LNHNV, YYDKDF (reference sequence). V trimming: 0 bases; J trimming: 8 bases; junction bases outside the gene matches: 9. CDR3 size: 16 residues. CDR3 DNA: TGTGCCACCAGCAGAGATCAGGGGGTCAGGGAAGAAAAACTGTTTTTT. Translated: CATSRDQGVREEKLFF.

In this sample, this clone turned up a few times. This chain links TRBV5-5 with TRBJ2-1; TRBD1 aligns across 7 bases. CDR3 length: 15 residues. Germline V gene data show CDR1 as SGHKS and CDR2 as YYEKEE (reference sequence). Losses at the gene ends were 4 bases for V and 2 bases for J; bases not matched to a gene: 6. CDR3 in DNA: TGTGCCAGCAGCCCGACAGGGACGGCCTACAATGAGCAGTTCTTC. Its protein product is CASSPTGTAYNEQFF.

This clone was picked up one time. The V and J genes are TRBV5-4 and TRBJ1-1; the match to TRBD1 covers 8 bases. J lost 0 bases, V lost 2 bases, and 6 bases had no gene match. Germline V gene lookup returns CDR1 SGHNT and CDR2 YYREEE (reference sequence). CDR3 length: 16 amino acids. The CDR3 region has the DNA TGTGCCAGCAGCTTCGGACAGGGTCCCCTGAACACTGAAGCTTTCTTT. Its translation is CASSFGQGPLNTEAFF.

The rearrangement links TRBV4-1 to TRBJ2-2, with a tentative D call TRBD2 (6 bases). Trimming removed 0 bases from V and 4 bases from J, with 12 bases in between. The germline V gene has CDR1 MGHRA and CDR2 YSYEKL. The CDR3 contains 16 residues. DNA for the CDR3: TGCGCCAGCAGCCAAGACCGGGGACTTGCCACCGGGGAGCTGTTTTTT. This codes for CASSQDRGLATGELFF.

The V and J genes are TRBV10-3 and TRBJ2-7; a weak D match, TRBD2 (5 bases). The germline V and J ends were trimmed by 5 bases and 5 bases, with 13 bases remaining between them. CDR3 length: 13 residues. From germline, CDR1 is ENHRY and CDR2 SYGVKD. CDR3 protein: CAISRTPGNEQYF. The CDR3 nucleotides read TGTGCCATCAGTCGAACCCCCGGGAACGAGCAGTACTTC.

In this sample, this clone turned up once. This chain links TRBV5-1 with TRBJ2-7; possibly TRBD1 for D (7 bases). The CDR3 totals 15 residues. Trimming shortened V by 0 bases and J by 6 bases, and 16 bases separated the two germline ends. Germline lookup yields CDR1 SGHRS and CDR2 YFSETQ. The CDR3 region is CASSLEQGGGLEQYF. In nucleotides, the CDR3 is TGCGCCAGCAGCTTGGAGCAGGGGGGAGGCCTCGAGCAGTACTTC.

This clone is classed as medium-sized. The rearrangement uses TRBV6-5 and TRBJ1-2, with D unclear. Trimming pared 8 bases from V and 4 bases from J, leaving 14 bases between. Germline V lookup: CDR1 MNHEY, CDR2 SVGAGI. This CDR3 is 13 amino acids long. The CDR3 reads CASGGPEGYGYTF. The CDR3 DNA is TGTGCCAGCGGCGGACCCGAGGGCTATGGCTACACCTTC.

This clone was seen once. The genes are TRBV19 and TRBJ1-1; D gene unclear. The germline V gene encodes CDR1 LNHDA and CDR2 SQIVND (reference sequence). Trimming took off 5 bases at V and 4 bases at J, with 11 bases between the two ends. CDR3 length: 13 amino acids. CDR3: CASSRVGSTEAFF. CDR3 nucleotides: TGTGCCAGTAGTCGGGTGGGTAGCACTGAAGCTTTCTTT.

This chain connects TRBV6-1 to TRBJ2-7; 7 bases agree with TRBD2. The CDR3 consists of 17 residues. J was trimmed by 0 bases and V by 3 bases; bases with no gene match: 11. Germline V CDR1 and CDR2: MNHNS, SASEGT. This CDR3 reads CASSDGGGRLFSYEQYF. CDR3 DNA: TGTGCCAGCAGTGACGGCGGGGGACGGCTTTTCTCCTACGAGCAGTACTTC.

The rearrangement links TRBV19 to TRBJ1-6, with TRBD1 matching over 8 bases. Germline trimming cut 4 bases from V and 9 bases from J; bases unmatched to any gene: 5. Germline V gene sequence: CDR1 LNHDA, CDR2 SQIVND (reference sequence). CDR3 length: 14 amino acids. CDR3 protein: CASSTTGGASPLHF. The CDR3 DNA is TGTGCCAGTAGTACAACAGGGGGTGCTTCACCCCTCCACTTT.

The chain has TRBV9 and TRBJ1-1; weak D call: TRBD1 (5 bases). Germline V gene data show CDR1 as SGDLS and CDR2 as YYNGEE. The CDR3 length is 14 residues. Trimming shortened V by 4 bases and J by 1 base, and 11 bases separated the two germline ends. The CDR3 DNA sequence: TGTGCCAGCAGCCCTTTGGGGGGGAACACTGAAGCTTTCTTT. It encodes CASSPLGGNTEAFF. The full variable domain, with the rest looked up from reference TRBV9 and TRBJ1-1, is DSGVTQTPKHLITATGQRVTLRCSPRSGDLSVYWYQQSLDQGLQFLIQYYNGEERAKGNILERFSAQQFPDLHSELNLSSLELGDSALYFCASSPLGGNTEAFFGQGTRLTVV.

The chain couples TRBV10-3 to TRBJ1-2, with 8 positions matching TRBD1. Germline V gives CDR1 ENHRY, CDR2 SYGVKD. Losses at the gene ends were 5 bases for V and 0 bases for J; bases not matched to a gene: 8. The CDR3 contains 16 residues. The CDR3: CAISSDRDLANYGYTF. The CDR3 DNA is TGTGCCATCAGTTCGGACAGGGATTTAGCTAACTATGGCTACACCTTC.

The chain is built from TRBV28 and TRBJ1-3; D possibly corresponds to TRBD1 (5 bases). V lost 3 bases and J lost 10, with 10 bases in between. This CDR3 comprises 12 residues. Germline loops: CDR1 MDHEN, CDR2 SYDVKM. The CDR3 reads CASSFQGRTIYF. The CDR3 DNA reads TGTGCCAGCAGTTTCCAGGGCCGGACCATATATTTT.